This T cell receptor (beta chain) emerged from a study of technical replicates of blood from several donors. TCRdb keeps only in-frame clones here, not all; method: immunoSEQ multiplex PCR. This table has around 76,000 clones, roughly nine tenths appearing once. Worth noting for this clone: A junction end diverges from the germline sequence, so it may reflect a read error.

The source material was T cells isolated from PBMCs. This TCR was sampled from a human donor in good health.

The chain's CDR3 is CASSLLGSGGDLVF. As DNA, the CDR3 is TGTGCCAGCAGCTTATTAGGTAGCGGGGGGGATCTTGTCTTC. The J gene is TRBJ2-1, the V gene TRBV7-9; 11 positions match TRBD2. Per germline, CDR1 SEHNR and CDR2 FQNEAQ (reference sequence). The CDR3 totals 14 residues.